Listed below are T cell receptor beta chains from one sample, sequenced in a study of blood T cell repertoires in COVID-19. The protocol was immunoSEQ multiplex PCR, while the TCRdb copy is restricted to in-frame clones and leaves out a portion. The repertoire holds fewer than 250,000 clones, around 80% seen once, with approximately 5.7% in the top ten. The specimen sequenced was peripheral blood. The receptors were gathered from a human donor in a cohort sampled during active COVID-19. Both conserved end residues are part of each CDR3. The D gene is left open where the match is weak. Size tells how often a clone was seen (once, few, many) or the class of an expanded clone, and some rows leave it out.

abundance	v_gene	d_gene	j_gene	CDR3aa	CDR3nt
.	TRBV7-2	.	TRBJ2-7	CASSLGRTTYYEQYF	TGTGCCAGCAGCTTAGGAAGGACAACTTACTACGAGCAGTACTTC
.	TRBV27	TRBD1	TRBJ2-5	CASSLGQAWETQYF	TGTGCCAGCAGTTTAGGACAGGCATGGGAGACCCAGTACTTC
.	TRBV5-1	.	TRBJ1-1	CASSSAPGGTEAFF	TGCGCCAGCAGCTCTGCCCCCGGAGGGACTGAAGCTTTCTTT
.	TRBV12-3/TRBV12-4	.	TRBJ1-2	CASSRNVYGYTF	TGTGCCAGCAGCAGGAATGTTTATGGCTACACCTTC
once	TRBV11-2	.	TRBJ1-1	CASSQDGDHEAFF	TGTGCCAGCAGCCAAGACGGGGATCATGAAGCTTTCTTT
few	TRBV10-3	TRBD1	TRBJ2-7	CASRRMGQGAGEQYF	TGTGCCAGCCGGAGGATGGGGCAGGGGGCTGGAGAGCAGTACTTC
.	TRBV5-1	TRBD1	TRBJ1-1	CASSPGTGGLGTEAFF	TGCGCCAGCAGCCCGGGGACAGGGGGTTTGGGCACTGAAGCTTTCTTT
few	TRBV6-5	.	TRBJ1-1	CASSLDSGHTEAFF	TGTGCCAGCAGCCTGGACAGTGGACACACTGAAGCTTTCTTT
.	TRBV7-8	TRBD2	TRBJ2-3	CASSLVPSGGVTDTQYF	TGTGCCAGCAGCTTAGTTCCTAGCGGGGGAGTCACAGATACGCAGTATTTT
few	TRBV29-1	.	TRBJ1-3	CSVVLNSGNTIYF	TGCAGCGTTGTCCTAAACTCTGGAAACACCATATATTTT
.	TRBV19	TRBD1	TRBJ1-2	CASSIIGQGGYYGYTF	TGTGCCAGTAGTATAATCGGACAGGGGGGTTATTATGGCTACACCTTC
.	TRBV11-3	TRBD1	TRBJ1-1	CASSSGGNTEAFF	TGTGCCAGCAGCTCAGGGGGGAACACTGAAGCTTTCTTT
.	TRBV7-2	.	TRBJ2-7	CASSLVQTYEQYF	TGTGCCAGCAGCTTAGTTCAGACCTACGAGCAGTACTTC
.	TRBV27	.	TRBJ1-4	CARPGHDDEKLFF	TGTGCCAGACCGGGACATGATGATGAAAAACTGTTTTTT